Listed below are T cell receptor beta chains from one sample, sequenced in a study of T cell responses to AZD1222 COVID-19 vaccine. Profiled with immunoSEQ multiplex PCR; TCRdb holds only in-frame clones, not every one. Here the sample spans approximately 50,000 clones, 75% to 90% being singletons. Sequenced here: peripheral blood, sampled 28 days after the second AZD1222 dose. The source is an adult who received the AZD1222 COVID-19 vaccine. CDR3s include the opening cysteine and the closing phenylalanine or tryptophan. Each record gives: V gene, CDR3 protein.

v_call: TRBV20-1
cdr3_aa: CSASRASGRNEQFF

v_call: TRBV19
cdr3_aa: CASSIMSRSRETQYF

v_call: TRBV4-2
cdr3_aa: CASSHETSGGGPDTQYF

v_call: TRBV7-9
cdr3_aa: CASSFRQGQNSPLHF

v_call: TRBV30
cdr3_aa: CAWSLETGLNEKLFF

v_call: TRBV5-1
cdr3_aa: CASSLEETQYF

v_call: TRBV5-4
cdr3_aa: CASTIAGGPVGELFF

v_call: TRBV6-5
cdr3_aa: CASAGGQGSDTQYF

v_call: TRBV28
cdr3_aa: CATTPSASGDTIYF

v_call: TRBV5-6
cdr3_aa: CASSFTGANVLTF

v_call: TRBV7-2
cdr3_aa: CASSLGAGPQNEQYF

v_call: TRBV19
cdr3_aa: CASSRELTGTFSYEQYF

v_call: TRBV3-1/TRBV3-2
cdr3_aa: CASSLTRNYGYTF

v_call: TRBV18
cdr3_aa: CASSPPAGVNTEAFF

v_call: TRBV7-9
cdr3_aa: CASSLEGTGGSGYGYTF

v_call: TRBV5-6
cdr3_aa: CASRYYRGGEQYF

v_call: TRBV29-1
cdr3_aa: CSVKPSRSSYEQYF

v_call: TRBV5-1
cdr3_aa: CASSSAGHPGNTIYF

v_call: TRBV6-2/TRBV6-3
cdr3_aa: CASSSWVQPQHF

v_call: TRBV24-1
cdr3_aa: CATSDLWGDGGFSTDTQYF

v_call: TRBV29-1
cdr3_aa: CSVERQGKDEKLFF

v_call: TRBV5-1
cdr3_aa: CASSERGNSPLHF

v_call: TRBV4-3
cdr3_aa: CASSQDLDSNQPQHF

v_call: TRBV2
cdr3_aa: CATASGSYEQYF

v_call: TRBV7-2
cdr3_aa: CASSAGTGVGNTIYF

v_call: TRBV10-3
cdr3_aa: CAISGESSYEQYF

v_call: TRBV24-1
cdr3_aa: CATSDLASGGSKQYF

v_call: TRBV29-1
cdr3_aa: CSVMRGGVGNEQFF

v_call: TRBV28
cdr3_aa: CASRPGQAFRGSYNSPLHF

v_call: TRBV7-8
cdr3_aa: CASSFDTGDLSGNTEAFF

v_call: TRBV10-3
cdr3_aa: CAISVGASGRGEQFF

v_call: TRBV28
cdr3_aa: CASRTGVGELFF

v_call: TRBV4-2
cdr3_aa: CASSQGGTGGDYGYTF

v_call: TRBV6-6
cdr3_aa: CASSLGTVNYGYTF